This T cell receptor (beta chain) was sequenced during a study of cytomegalovirus exposure and HLA in healthy donors (dated by TCRdb to 2017 to 2019). About the study as a whole: According to an earlier analysis of 587 of the donors, some 180 million T cells yielded some 110 million unique TCR beta sequences and around 280 Gb of sequence data. Roughly 310 gigabases of sequencing data and 70 million to 85 million unique TCR sequences were included in an early release covering roughly 700 HLA-typed donors. Of the approximately 400 genotyped donors, more than 75% were placed in the genetic ancestry cluster associated with self-reported Caucasian donors. The study aimed to test whether signatures of past pathogen exposure could be identified by cataloging public T cell receptors. The study used immunosequencing to profile the T cell repertoires of 670 or so subjects and linked those repertoires to cytomegalovirus serostatus. A separate validation cohort of more than 100 different subjects was used in addition to the 666-subject first cohort. To predict cytomegalovirus infection status, the study brought together high-throughput TCR immunosequencing, statistical association of individual TCRs with disease status, and machine learning. To study patterns of TCR occurrence, a later analysis re-analyzed previously published TCR beta repertoires from several hundred donors and added high-resolution HLA genotyping. Rather than using new phenotypic data, the later analysis identified candidate immune exposures from TCR beta sequences and from how often those sequences occurred across donors. To decide whether each TCR beta V gene segment behaved as functional or pseudogenic, an earlier analysis of fewer than 750 of the donors relied on high-throughput TCR beta sequencing. Donor age, sex, ethnicity and CMV serostatus were compiled together with the repertoire data. A later genetic analysis took genome-wide SNP genotypes for about 55% of the 666 donors and used that subset as a discovery cohort. Every repertoire in the discovery cohort had been generated on one and the same sequencing platform. Class I and class II HLA loci were covered by the typing at four-digit resolution. Typing coverage differed by locus: A, B, C, DRB1 and DQB1 were typed in roughly 620-640 donors, DQA1 in approximately 520, DPA1 in approximately 610, and DPB1 in about 450. Five DR-DQ haplotypes were handled as single units for association and clustering because linkage in the cohort was strong. Among roughly 400 genotyped donors of the cohort, an average of approximately 240,000 unique TCR beta nucleotide sequences were sequenced per donor, roughly 20% of them non-productive.

The cohort consisted of more than 650 healthy bone marrow donors. At the time of sampling, every cohort member was nominally healthy, though immune exposures that went unrecorded were likely present. Of the 650 to 750 cohort members, around 290 had positive CMV serostatus and around 350 had negative CMV serostatus, and CMV serostatus was not recorded for the donor. A peripheral blood sample was collected from each donor, and TCR beta sequencing was performed on peripheral blood mononuclear cells. Genomic DNA extraction from the blood cell samples was performed with the Qiagen DNeasy Blood Extraction Kit. The library was prepared using the immunoSEQ multiplex PCR assay. For the multiplex PCR, a mixture combining 60 forward primers for TCR Vbeta segments and 13 reverse primers for TCR Jbeta segments was used. Amplification of the CDR3 region of rearranged TCR beta genes was performed with a multiplex PCR assay on genomic DNA. The Illumina HiSeq System was used to sequence the amplified TCR beta libraries as 87-base-pair reads. The original methods were these. A later analysis counted approximately 84 million unique TCR beta chains across the 640 or so repertoires, and roughly 11 million of these chains were shared by at least two donors. Raw reads were error-corrected and collapsed into unique sequences with a nearest-neighbor algorithm that merged closely related sequences to remove PCR and sequencing errors. CDR3 sequences were aligned to IMGT reference sequences to assign V, D and J gene segments. For a sequence to be retained, a match of at least six nucleotides to both a V gene segment and a J gene segment was required. A rearrangement was called productive if the CDR3 had no stop codons and remained in frame with V and J, and every other rearrangement was called non-productive. CDR3 was defined according to IMGT convention as the region running from the second conserved V-encoded cysteine to the conserved J-encoded phenylalanine. Sequences without an unambiguous match to a single V gene segment were excluded from the earlier analysis of several hundred of the donors. In an earlier analysis of 587 of the donors, a V segment was called functional when productive rearrangements were above 56.7%, and segregating when the standard deviation between donors exceeded 5%. A statistical classification framework was built to diagnose cytomegalovirus status from the catalog of TCR beta chain sequences. V and J gene assignment, in a later analysis, came from comparing TCR nucleotide sequences with IMGT/GENE-DB human TR gene sequences. In a later analysis, CDR3 sequences and most-parsimonious VDJ recombination scenarios were assigned using the TCRdist pipeline. A later analysis defined each TCR beta chain by its CDR3 amino acid sequence plus V-gene family, and excluded reads lacking a unique V-gene family. In a later analysis, some 600 highly shared, low-generation-probability nucleotide sequences were removed to address suspected cross-contamination and a sequencing artifact. For each public chain, a later analysis derived a clonal expansion index from normalized ranks of inferred template counts within each repertoire. A later analysis computed generation probabilities with a VDJ recombination model fitted to out-of-frame rearrangements, and checked the results against IGoR. A later analysis scored TCR-TCR, TCR-HLA and TCR-CMV co-occurrence with hypergeometric tests, applying a repertoire-size bias correction to TCR pairs. A later analysis estimated false discovery rates by permuting HLA or CMV assignments 20 times. In a later analysis, co-occurring TCRs were grouped with DBSCAN, and TCRdist sequence similarity was added when clustering was performed within HLA-allele-positive subsets. Repertoires with fewer than 30,000 or more than 120,000 public chains were left out of co-occurrence clustering, as were a handful of repertoires with anomalous nucleotide sharing. This is the immuneACCESS table as TCRdb keeps it, with only in-frame sequences that have V and J called. A part of the clones is gone; compared with another copy, unresolved V genes explain less than half, and the rest is unexplained. The DNA gave D and trimming, while V, J and clone size come from that table. The sample has 70,000 to 95,000 clones on record, approximately 80% of them singletons. The top ten clones comprise 10% to 15% of the sample.

Findings and caveats that apply to the study as a whole: Linkage disequilibrium might explain the correlated functional status among segregating V segments, but an unknown experimental factor could not be excluded. In a later analysis, most CMV-associated TCR beta chains were found to appear HLA-restricted, with HLA associations seemingly driven largely by CMV exposure. A further reported finding was that TCR beta sequences accurately predicted the HLA-A and HLA-B alleles for most subjects in the first cohort. Immune exposure information for the cohort was limited to CMV serostatus. In vitro tests confirmed that a few of the cytomegalovirus-associated TCR beta chains recognize cytomegalovirus antigens. The classifier was reported to diagnose cytomegalovirus status with high specificity and sensitivity in both the original cohort and the validation cohort. In a later genetic analysis, fewer N-insertions in productive TCRs were reported among donors in an Asian-associated ancestry cluster than the roughly 700-donor mean. At a false discovery rate of 0.05, a later analysis linked around 17,000 TCR beta sequences to specific HLA alleles. In a later analysis, TCR association rates were found to vary across HLA loci, with the most associated TCRs seen for DRB1 alleles and the fewest for HLA-C alleles. An association between a missense DCLRE1C variant and V-gene and J-gene trimming of TCR beta chains was found in a later genetic analysis and replicated in an independent cohort. Presence/absence analyses assumed roughly uniform sequencing depth across donors, an assumption that may not hold. A group of highly shared sequence variants was considered likely to be a technical artifact of the sequencing pipeline. Because some donors lacked HLA typing at each locus, the association tests relied only on the typed subset. According to a later analysis, parvovirus B19, influenza, CMV and Epstein-Barr virus appeared linked to several top co-occurrence clusters. The study listed approximately 150 TCR beta chains as associated with cytomegalovirus. An earlier analysis of approximately 540 of the donors showed that most TCR beta V segments appeared in productive rearrangements either about 90% or about 30% of the time, which broadly matched IMGT annotations. The earlier analysis of 587 of the donors excluded approximately 15 rarely observed V segments, including chromosome 9 orphons, because counts were too low. Only TCR beta chains were sequenced in this cohort, and the absence of alpha or paired-chain data limited detectable features. In a later analysis, HLA-associated TCR beta chains showed more clonal expansion and lower generation probabilities than non-associated chains that were equally common. Most TCR sequences were seen in very few donors, while some public TCRs were found in many individuals. It was suggested by the authors that the approach could potentially be generalized to other disease states and immunological phenotypes. Because the 87-base-pair reads could not distinguish some IMGT-functional V segments, including TRBV6-2 and TRBV6-3, those segments were excluded. Assigning TCR associations to individual alleles was difficult when HLA alleles, especially DR and DQ, strongly co-occurred.

This clone has only a few counts. The antigen this receptor binds is unknown. No base-level quality is on record; no much larger clone is a single base apart. V sheds 2 bases and J sheds 2 bases, leaving 10 bases between their ends. The germline V gene sets CDR1 to MNHNS and CDR2 to SASEGT. The CDR3 starts with the cysteine, ends with the phenylalanine, and has 14 residues. Just the 42-base CDR3 DNA is kept, in frame starting at base 1. The rearranged segments are TRBV6-1 and TRBJ2-7, and the D gene may be TRBD2, 5 bases matching. The clonotype was recovered from a human donor in good health. The sample taken for sequencing was PBMCs. The nucleotides are TGTGCCAGCAGTGAATGGACTTACACCTACGAGCAGTACTTC. Its product reads: CASSEWTYTYEQYF.